This TCR beta chain is from a study of cytomegalovirus exposure and HLA in healthy donors. The study, taken as a whole, reports: According to a subsequent analysis, TCR clusters from the first cohort were inclined to appear together in the roughly 130 validation repertoires. Associated with cytomegalovirus, according to the listing, were around 170 TCR beta chains.

As concerns this clone: As yet, its antigen is unknown.

Measured with immunoSEQ multiplex PCR; TCRdb has only the in-frame clones, and not every one. The sample includes around 250,000 clones, nearly 90% of them seen just once. V lost 1 base, J lost 6 bases, and 12 bases lay in between. The CDR3 spans 14 residues. In germline, CDR1 is SGHVS, CDR2 FQNEAQ. Sequenced: PBMCs. This clonotype was sampled from a woman aged 18-29 years in good health and CMV-seronegative. This chain links TRBV7-8 with TRBJ1-1; no reliable D call. The DNA of the CDR3 is TGTGCCAGCAGCTTAGACGTCCCGCGCGCTGAAGCTTTCTTT. Protein: CASSLDVPRAEAFF.